This T cell receptor (beta chain) was retrieved from a study of blood T cell repertoires in COVID-19. Across the whole study: Donors in the United States, Italy and Spain gave samples during acute or convalescent COVID-19. T cells, B-cell-depleted T cells, or PBMCs provided the cDNA or gDNA that served as material.

In the authors' workflow: For nucleated cells, counts were estimated from reference gene primer amplification. This table comes from immunoSEQ multiplex PCR, and its TCRdb copy is limited to in-frame clones, with some not included. The D gene and trimming were derived from the DNA, and the V and J assignments and clone size from that table. The table shows about 270,000 clones, with around 90% occurring only once. V shed 3 bases and J shed 8 bases, with 11 bases lying between them. Germline-derived CDR1 and CDR2 are SGHTA and FQGTGA. This CDR3 comprises 13 residues. Sequenced: peripheral blood. V and J are TRBV7-3 and TRBJ2-1, with D unresolved. The TCR comes from a man over 45 with acute or convalescent COVID-19. DNA of the CDR3: TGTGCCAGCAGCTTTAGTTGGTCCGATGAGCAGTTCTTC. It yields the protein CASSFSWSDEQFF.